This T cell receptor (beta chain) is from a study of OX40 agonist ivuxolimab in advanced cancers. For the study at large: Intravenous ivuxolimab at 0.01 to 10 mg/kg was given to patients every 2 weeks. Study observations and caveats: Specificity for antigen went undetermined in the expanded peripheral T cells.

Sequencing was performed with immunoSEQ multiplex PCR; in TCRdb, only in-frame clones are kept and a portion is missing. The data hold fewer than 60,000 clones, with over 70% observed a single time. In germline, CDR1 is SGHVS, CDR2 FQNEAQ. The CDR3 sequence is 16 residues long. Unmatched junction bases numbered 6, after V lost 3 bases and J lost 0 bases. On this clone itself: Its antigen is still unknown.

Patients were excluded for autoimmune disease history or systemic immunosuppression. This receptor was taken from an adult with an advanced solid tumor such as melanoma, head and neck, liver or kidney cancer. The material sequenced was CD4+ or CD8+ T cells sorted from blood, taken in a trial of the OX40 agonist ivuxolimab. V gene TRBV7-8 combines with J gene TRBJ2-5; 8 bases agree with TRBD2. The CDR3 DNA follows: TGTGCCAGCAGCTTGGGGGTGCGGGGGGACCAAGAGACCCAGTACTTC. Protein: CASSLGVRGDQETQYF.